What follows are 3 T cell receptor beta chains derived from one specimen sequenced in a study of CD8 T cells in ankylosing spondylitis. No antigens are known for them. Findings and caveats of the study: The study identified a TCR beta motif of roughly eight highly homologous variants that appeared characteristic of ankylosing spondylitis blood.

Via MiXCR, TCRdb re-called the 5' RACE reads, giving one row per CDR3 protein. The data contain a few hundred thousand distinct CDR3 sequences, approximately 17% of them singletons. What was sequenced was blood, either unsorted or a sorted T cell fraction (not recorded which). Every receptor here comes from a male donor with ankylosing spondylitis.

This clonotype was seen more than once but under ten times. The chain joins TRBV21-1 to TRBJ2-7. TRBV21-1 is classified as a pseudogene. There are 13 residues in the CDR3. The CDR3 coding sequence is TGTGCCAGCAGGGTGAAAGATGACTACGAGCAGTACTTC. It is translated as CASRVKDDYEQYF.

The CDR3 here is CASSLTSWEQYF. Here the CDR3 DNA reads TGTGCCAGCAGTCTGACTAGTTGGGAGCAGTACTTC. This chain uses TRBV7-2 with TRBJ2-7, with D tentatively TRBD2 (6 bases). Germline loops: CDR1 SGHTA, CDR2 FQGNSA. Trimming shortened V by 6 bases and J by 7 bases, and 13 bases separated the two germline ends. The CDR3 totals 12 residues.

This clonotype was seen only a few times. The chain employs TRBV6-5 and TRBJ1-1; D possibly corresponds to TRBD1 (6 bases). Germline-derived CDR1 and CDR2 are MNHEY and SVGAGI. The V end lost 6 bases, the J end lost 0 bases, and 11 bases lay between the germline ends. This CDR3 has 14 amino acids. CDR3 amino acids: CASRLRDMNTEAFF. CDR3 sequence (DNA): TGTGCCAGCAGGTTAAGGGACATGAACACTGAAGCTTTCTTT.